Below are 17 T cell receptor beta chains sequenced from a single sample in a study of cytomegalovirus exposure and HLA in healthy donors. Researchers ran the PCR with 60 Vbeta and 13 Jbeta primers. TCRdb's table, derived via immunoSEQ multiplex PCR, lists solely in-frame clones and lacks some. This table holds roughly 120,000 clones, around 80% found once. Sequencing was carried out using PBMCs. The receptors were gathered from a woman under 30 in good health and CMV-seropositive.

The rearrangement uses TRBV6-1 and TRBJ1-1, with D possibly TRBD1 on 5 matching bases. This CDR3 region has 14 residues. V was shortened by 1 base and J by 7 bases, with 13 bases between the two germline ends. CDR1 and CDR2 from the germline V gene are MNHNS and SASEGT. CDR3 loop: CASSEGAKGDEAFF. CDR3 nucleotide sequence: TGTGCCAGCAGTGAAGGGGCAAAAGGGGATGAAGCTTTCTTT.

This rearrangement joins TRBV5-6 to TRBJ1-4, with D unclear. The CDR3 covers 17 residues. In germline, CDR1 is SGHDT, CDR2 YYEEEE. The ends were cut back, 2 bases at V and 0 bases at J, with 14 bases in the middle. This CDR3 reads CASSLFWSQATNEKLFF. In DNA form, the CDR3 reads TGTGCCAGCAGCTTATTCTGGTCGCAGGCAACTAATGAAAAACTGTTTTTT.

The CDR3 nucleotides are TGTGCCAGCAGTGTTTCATCGGATTCACCCCTCCACTTT. Translated, it gives CASSVSSDSPLHF. This chain links TRBV2 with TRBJ1-6; D call uncertain. The CDR3 length is 13 residues. Trimming left V 4 bases short and J 8 bases short, with 9 bases between. CDR1 and CDR2 (germline): SNHLY, FYNNEI. The full variable domain, rest sourced from reference TRBV2 and TRBJ1-6, is EPEVTQTPSHQVTQMGQEVILRCVPISNHLYFYWYRQILGQKVEFLVSFYNNEISEKSEIFDDQFSVERPDGSNFTLKIRSTKLEDSAMYFCASSVSSDSPLHFGNGTRLTVT.

This sequence joins TRBV15 and TRBJ2-5; 12 positions match TRBD2. The CDR3 is made up of 17 amino acids. V shed 5 bases, J shed 5 bases, and the junction held 12 bases outside the gene matches. Germline V CDR1 and CDR2: LNHNV, YYDKDF (reference sequence). This chain's CDR3 is CATSPSTSGGWGETQYF. CDR3 DNA: TGTGCCACCAGCCCGTCGACTAGCGGGGGCTGGGGGGAGACCCAGTACTTC.

The chain carries TRBV13 and TRBJ2-1; unclear D gene. There are 12 residues in the CDR3. With 5 bases removed from V and 5 bases from J, the gap between germline ends came to 7 bases. CDR1 is PRHDT, CDR2 FYEKMQ, per germline (reference sequence). CDR3 in DNA: TGTGCCAGCAGCCCTGGAGACAATGAGCAGTTCTTC. Residues: CASSPGDNEQFF.

The V call is TRBV7-8, the J call TRBJ2-3; possibly TRBD1 for D (6 bases). This CDR3 has 14 residues. Germline V CDR1 and CDR2: SGHVS, FQNEAQ. V was clipped by 3 bases and J by 2 bases, with 9 bases between them. CDR3 coding DNA: TGTGCCAGCAGCTTGGGACAAATCACAGATACGCAGTATTTT. Translated: CASSLGQITDTQYF.

A word on this clone: A junction end diverges from the germline sequence, so it may reflect a read error. The CDR3 here is CSSSFSSTDTQYF. Here the CDR3 DNA reads TGTTCCAGCAGCTTCAGTAGCACAGATACGCAGTATTTT. The chain carries TRBV7-9 and TRBJ2-3, with D unclear. This CDR3 has 13 residues. CDR1 SEHNR and CDR2 FQNEAQ come from the germline V gene (reference sequence).

To note about this clone: Additional DNA sequences in this sample encode the identical CDR3. The chain couples TRBV5-6 to TRBJ2-1; 9 bases map to TRBD2. Looked up from germline, CDR1 is SGHDT and CDR2 is YYEEEE. The CDR3 consists of 14 residues. V lost 2 bases, J lost 10 bases, and 7 bases stayed unmatched. The chain's CDR3 is CASSFGLAGNEQFF. CDR3 DNA sequence: TGTGCCAGCAGCTTTGGGCTAGCGGGGAACGAGCAGTTCTTC.

The chain is built from TRBV6-5 and TRBJ1-1; D gene ambiguous. The ends were cut back, 2 bases at V and 5 bases at J, with 12 bases in the middle. CDR3 length equals 14 residues. Germline CDR1 MNHEY, CDR2 SVGAGI. CDR3 loop: CASSYLLGQTEAFF. DNA of the CDR3: TGTGCCAGCAGTTACCTACTTGGGCAAACTGAAGCTTTCTTT.

V and J are TRBV11-2 and TRBJ2-5; tentative D call: TRBD1 (5 bases). The CDR3 has 15 amino acids. Per the germline V gene, CDR1 is SGHAT and CDR2 is FQNNGV. V was shortened by 2 bases and J by 4 bases, with 14 bases between the two germline ends. For the CDR3, the DNA is TGTGCCAGCAGCTTAAGTACAGGTGGAGCAGAGACCCAGTACTTC. Amino acid sequence: CASSLSTGGAETQYF.

The rearrangement uses TRBV5-4 and TRBJ2-7; 7 bases line up with TRBD1. This CDR3 has 14 amino acids. Trimming cost V 4 bases and J 1 base; bases outside gene matches: 5. CDR1 SGHNT and CDR2 YYREEE come from the germline V gene (reference sequence). In nucleotides, the CDR3 is TGTGCCAGCAGCCAGGACAGGTTTTCCTACGAGCAGTACTTC. Its translation is CASSQDRFSYEQYF.

The CDR3 sequence is CASSLGGGYDGYTF. CDR3 nucleotides: TGTGCCAGCAGCCTAGGAGGGGGCTATGATGGCTACACCTTC. V is TRBV7-6 and J is TRBJ1-2, with TRBD1 matching 7 bases. V was clipped by 5 bases and J by 6 bases; unmatched bases: 9. The CDR3 sequence is 14 residues long. Germline lookup yields CDR1 SGHVS and CDR2 FNYEAQ.

The chain has TRBV2 and TRBJ1-1; tentatively, D is TRBD1 (6 bases). CDR1 and CDR2 from the germline V gene are SNHLY and FYNNEI. The CDR3 consists of 14 residues. Trimming shortened V by 6 bases and J by 2 bases, and 13 bases separated the two germline ends. CDR3 bases: TGTGCCAGCAGCGAGTACAGGGCAAACACTGAAGCTTTCTTT. Encoded protein: CASSEYRANTEAFF.

The CDR3 reads CSVRGNEQFF. Written as DNA, the CDR3 is TGCAGCGTTCGGGGGAATGAGCAGTTCTTC. This chain joins TRBV29-1 and TRBJ2-1; D possibly corresponds to TRBD2 (6 bases). This CDR3 has 10 amino acids. V was clipped by 5 bases and J by 7 bases, with 6 bases between them. Germline V CDR1 and CDR2: SQVTM, ANQGSEA.

J is TRBJ2-7 and V is TRBV7-9, with 9 bases that match TRBD1. The CDR3 extends over 15 amino acids. The germline V gene encodes CDR1 SEHNR and CDR2 FQNEAQ (reference sequence). After removal of 2 bases from V and 7 bases from J, the junction contained 9 bases not matched to a gene. CDR3 DNA sequence: TGTGCCAGCAGCTTATGGCCGGGACAGGGTTGGGAGCAGTACTTC. Translated, it gives CASSLWPGQGWEQYF.

The V call is TRBV7-3, the J call TRBJ2-2; 10 bases match TRBD1. This CDR3 is 17 amino acids long. CDR1 is SGHTA, CDR2 FQGTGA, per germline. V dropped 0 bases and J dropped 3; count of bases not matched to a gene: 4. The CDR3 DNA reads as TGTGCCAGCAGCTTAACTAGGGACAGGGGATACACCGGGGAGCTGTTTTTT. Translating gives CASSLTRDRGYTGELFF.

The CDR3 nucleotides read TGTGCCAGCAGCCTTGGACTCTTAACCTACAATGAGCAGTTCTTC. It is translated as CASSLGLLTYNEQFF. The chain uses TRBV11-2 and TRBJ2-1, with D possibly matching TRBD2 (5 bases). V shed 5 bases and J shed 2 bases, with 13 bases lying between them. The CDR3 runs to 15 residues. CDR1 SGHAT and CDR2 FQNNGV come from the germline V gene.